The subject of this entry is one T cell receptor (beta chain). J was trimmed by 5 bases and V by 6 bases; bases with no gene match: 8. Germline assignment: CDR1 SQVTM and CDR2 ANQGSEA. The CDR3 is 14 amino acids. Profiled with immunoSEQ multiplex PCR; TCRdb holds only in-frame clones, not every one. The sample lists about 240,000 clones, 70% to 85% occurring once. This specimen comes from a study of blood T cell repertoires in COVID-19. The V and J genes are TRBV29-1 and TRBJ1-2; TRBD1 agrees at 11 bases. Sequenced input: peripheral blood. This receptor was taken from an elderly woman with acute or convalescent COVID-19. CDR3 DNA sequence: TGCAGCGTCGGGACAGGGGGGGTTTCTTATGGCTACACCTTC. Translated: CSVGTGGVSYGYTF.